Sequencing of this T cell receptor (beta chain) was carried out in a study of cytomegalovirus exposure and HLA in healthy donors. J gave up 0 bases and V 8 bases, and 9 bases lay outside the gene matches. The CDR3 covers 15 residues. Looked up from germline, CDR1 is SEHNR and CDR2 is FQNEAQ (reference sequence). Study results and caveats: The study designated about 180 TCR beta chains cytomegalovirus-associated. One later analysis, an examination of the approximately 130 validation repertoires, found that first-cohort TCR clusters tended to co-occur in them.

About this clone: Its antigen is currently unknown.

The donors were part of the validation cohort, which consisted of under 150 subjects and was separate from the first cohort of about 650 subjects. Method: immunoSEQ multiplex PCR; TCRdb's copy keeps in-frame clones and lacks some. Among around 69,000 clones listed, over 90% were seen once. The V and J genes are TRBV7-9 and TRBJ1-1; 7 nucleotides agree with TRBD1. The receptor's source is a woman younger than 30 in good health and CMV-seropositive. The sample taken for sequencing was PBMCs. CDR3 sequence (DNA): TGTGCCAGCCAACGTCAACAGGGGATGAACACTGAAGCTTTCTTT. Protein: CASQRQQGMNTEAFF.